This TCR beta chain was found in a study of shared clonotypes between healthy human individuals (dated by TCRdb to the early 2020s). Notes on the research overall: The cohort included three men and a couple of women between 18 and 49 years of age. The study deeply sequenced blood TCR repertoires of several healthy adults to estimate repertoire size and the extent of clonotype sharing between individuals. To increase sequencing depth and limit assay-specific biases, TCR repertoire library preparation and sequencing were carried out by different laboratories using diverse techniques. Each donor's leukapheresis produced roughly between roughly 0.9 and 9 billion PBMCs. What the authors observed across the whole study: Because the study included only a small number of donors, the genetic and exposure-history diversity represented was limited. Based on pairwise subsampling, the degree of clonotype sharing among donors was expected to be affected by sequencing depth. Sampling was restricted to blood, and TCR repertoires in tissue are likely to differ from TCR repertoires in blood.

Using the deep immunoSEQ assay, TCR CDR3 regions were amplified from genomic DNA by multiplex PCR. Extracted genomic DNA from each cell subset was spread evenly across all wells of several immunoSEQ 96-well plates, with each plate serving as a replicate. Each replicate PCR for unsorted PBMC received 300 to 350 ng genomic DNA, equal to about 30,000 T cell genomes. Ten immunoSEQ deep assay plates were used to sequence unsorted PBMC genomic DNA. Purified libraries were quantified with a Qubit 3.0 fluorometer, sized on a Bioanalyzer 2100, and re-quantified with the KAPA Library Quantification kit. Every immunoSEQ 96-well plate was sequenced on a separate single-read 150-cycle Illumina NextSeq 550 flow cell. In the source study's methods: Because the immunoSEQ output held only junctional sequences and lacked quality scores, the filtering could not match the filtering applied to full-length reads. To assign V/J genes and CDR3, sequences were annotated against IMGT germline references using PyIR, a Python wrapper for IgBLAST v1.9. Reads were filtered out if the reads had weak V/J assignments (E-value above 1e-6), no CDR3, stop codons, out-of-frame junctions, or ambiguous translated residues. V3J clonotypes were defined as sequences sharing the same inferred V gene, J gene, and CDR3 amino acid sequence. Percentage overlap between repertoires was computed as shared unique clonotypes divided by the size of the smaller repertoire. Richness of each repertoire was evaluated using RTK rarefaction, the Chao1 estimator, and Recon v2.1 estimates of unobserved clonotypes. As stored in TCRdb, this immuneACCESS dataset retains in-frame rearrangements with V and J assigned. A fraction of the clones does not appear; measured against another copy, unresolved V genes explain less than half of the discrepancy, and the remainder lacks a known reason. V, J and clone size derive from that table, while D and trimming were established from the DNA sequence. The sample table records 450,000 to 650,000 clones; around 76% of these occur just once. The ten largest account for approximately 12% of the sample.

Regarding this clone: The specificity of this receptor is unknown. The likely explanation is a read error, given a far larger clone one base away.

Healthy HIV-negative adults with no recently reported acute infections or vaccinations were included as donors. Every donor was a Caucasian adult living in Nashville, Tennessee, USA. For unsorted samples, about 87 million PBMCs were counted, and genomic DNA was extracted using the QIAamp DNA Blood Mini kit. Blood was collected by leukapheresis, and PBMCs were isolated by Ficoll-Histopaque density gradient centrifugation and then cryopreserved in liquid nitrogen vapor phase. The V and J ends are trimmed by 1 base and 0 bases, leaving 1 base between them. As encoded in the germline V gene, CDR1 is SNHLY while CDR2 is FYNNEI. From cysteine to phenylalanine, the CDR3 is 13 amino acids long. CDR3 DNA is the only sequence kept; it has 39 bases, read in frame from the first base.

Specimen: PBMCs. This sequence was found in a woman aged 40 to 50 in good health. Some clones in this sample may be carry-over from other donors' samples. The chain joins TRBV2 to TRBJ2-1; the D gene cannot be named for sure. The sequence in DNA is TGTGCCAGCAGTGAAGACTCCTACAATGAGCAGTTCTTC. Translated, this gives CASSEDSYNEQFF.